This T cell receptor beta chain originates from a study of blood T cell repertoires in COVID-19. Study information: The study drew acute and convalescent COVID-19 samples from the United States, Italy and Spain. Sample material is recorded as cDNA or gDNA derived from T cells, B-cell-depleted T cells, or PBMCs.

CDR3 length: 13 amino acids. The germline CDR1 and CDR2 sequences are MNHEY and SVGAGI. Trimming removed 6 bases at V and 10 bases at J, with 18 bases between. Original analysis: Estimated nucleated cell counts came from reference gene primer amplification. Profiling relied on immunoSEQ multiplex PCR, and the TCRdb table lists in-frame clones only, not all of them. The DNA gave D and trimming, while V, J and clone size come from that table. This repertoire shows just over 200,000 clones, over 60% found once; its top ten account for around 5.8%. This sequence was found in a woman in her sixties or seventies with acute or convalescent COVID-19. The chain couples TRBV6-5 to TRBJ1-1; possibly TRBD1 for D (6 bases). What was sequenced was peripheral blood. Here the CDR3 reads CASSQNRAPGAFF. As DNA, the CDR3 is TGTGCCAGCAGCCAAAACAGGGCGCCTGGAGCTTTCTTT.